The rows below give T cell receptor beta chains drawn from one sample of a study of shared clonotypes between healthy human individuals. Only in-frame clones appear in the TCRdb table, and some are missing; sequencing was by immunoSEQ multiplex PCR. Here the sample spans some 2.1 million clones, roughly 95% being singletons. The sequenced material came from naive CD8+ T cells sorted from blood. The receptors stem from a man aged 18 to 29 in good health. Each CDR3 is given without its conserved first and last residue. Each record gives: J gene, V gene, CDR3 protein.

j_gene: TRBJ2-5; v_gene: TRBV4-2; CDR3aa: ASSNSRVGETQY
j_gene: TRBJ1-3; v_gene: TRBV6-1; CDR3aa: ASMASGNTIY
j_gene: TRBJ2-3; v_gene: TRBV6-1; CDR3aa: ASSELVAGSLDTQY
j_gene: TRBJ1-2; v_gene: TRBV27; CDR3aa: ASSLTGSYGYT
j_gene: TRBJ1-6; v_gene: TRBV4-1; CDR3aa: ASSHPTGVNSPLH
j_gene: TRBJ1-6; v_gene: TRBV19; CDR3aa: ASSIRGRLDSPLH
j_gene: TRBJ1-1; v_gene: TRBV10-3; CDR3aa: AISEGLNTEAF
j_gene: TRBJ2-7; v_gene: TRBV19; CDR3aa: ASSFASTYEQY
j_gene: TRBJ2-2; v_gene: TRBV6-6; CDR3aa: ASSSSSGTGELF
j_gene: TRBJ2-7; v_gene: TRBV7-9; CDR3aa: ASSLAPGLAGNSYEQY
j_gene: TRBJ1-2; v_gene: TRBV4-1; CDR3aa: ASSQSPGTSYYGYT
j_gene: TRBJ2-7; v_gene: TRBV11-1; CDR3aa: ASSLGGVYEQY
j_gene: TRBJ1-1; v_gene: TRBV19; CDR3aa: ASRNDAENTEAF
j_gene: TRBJ1-1; v_gene: TRBV13; CDR3aa: ASSLGQNTEAF
j_gene: TRBJ2-1; v_gene: TRBV7-9; CDR3aa: ASSLGETHNEQF
j_gene: TRBJ2-2; v_gene: TRBV4-1; CDR3aa: ASSQGGIPGTGELF
j_gene: TRBJ1-6; v_gene: TRBV5-5; CDR3aa: ASSLDRGEDNSPLH
j_gene: TRBJ1-1; v_gene: TRBV2; CDR3aa: ASSTVGTNTEAF
j_gene: TRBJ2-3; v_gene: TRBV7-9; CDR3aa: ASSSPGRTDTQY
j_gene: TRBJ2-3; v_gene: TRBV6-1; CDR3aa: ASSPRTGSDTQY
j_gene: TRBJ2-1; v_gene: TRBV7-6; CDR3aa: ASSLAGSSYNEQF
j_gene: TRBJ2-1; v_gene: TRBV29-1; CDR3aa: SVDGLAALSYNEQF
j_gene: TRBJ2-7; v_gene: TRBV27; CDR3aa: ASSLGAGAEQY
j_gene: TRBJ2-7; v_gene: TRBV18; CDR3aa: ASSPGTFSYEQY
j_gene: TRBJ1-5; v_gene: TRBV29-1; CDR3aa: SVDPQGDSNQPQH
j_gene: TRBJ1-1; v_gene: TRBV27; CDR3aa: ASSSQGLNTEAF
j_gene: TRBJ2-3; v_gene: TRBV5-6; CDR3aa: ASSLVQGTDTQY
j_gene: TRBJ2-7; v_gene: TRBV19; CDR3aa: ASSLGRSSYEQY
j_gene: TRBJ2-1; v_gene: TRBV9; CDR3aa: ASSVDIWNEQF
j_gene: TRBJ2-7; v_gene: TRBV7-9; CDR3aa: ASSGKGEPPYEQY
j_gene: TRBJ2-5; v_gene: TRBV6-1; CDR3aa: ASSEGRTSGGAQETQY
j_gene: TRBJ2-1; v_gene: TRBV6-1; CDR3aa: ASSASLAGSQDEQF
j_gene: TRBJ2-7; v_gene: TRBV27; CDR3aa: ASSLSFSSYEQY
j_gene: TRBJ1-1; v_gene: TRBV13; CDR3aa: ASSPGGGTEAF
j_gene: TRBJ2-7; v_gene: TRBV7-2; CDR3aa: ASTSSGSFPYEQY
j_gene: TRBJ1-1; v_gene: TRBV27; CDR3aa: ASSLREPGTAGSGAPAF
j_gene: TRBJ1-1; v_gene: TRBV4-1; CDR3aa: ASSQDISFGEAF
j_gene: TRBJ2-7; v_gene: TRBV7-2; CDR3aa: ASSLQWREDYYEQY
j_gene: TRBJ1-1; v_gene: TRBV5-1; CDR3aa: ASSPNEVGPTEAF
j_gene: TRBJ2-3; v_gene: TRBV5-1; CDR3aa: ASSPWDSYASTDTQY
j_gene: TRBJ2-7; v_gene: TRBV19; CDR3aa: ASSISWTRREEQY
j_gene: TRBJ2-2; v_gene: TRBV10-2; CDR3aa: ATAGLAAGELF
j_gene: TRBJ2-7; v_gene: TRBV4-3; CDR3aa: ASSQDPAGTTYEQY
j_gene: TRBJ2-5; v_gene: TRBV7-8; CDR3aa: ASSLNQASQSQETQY
j_gene: TRBJ2-1; v_gene: TRBV4-1; CDR3aa: ASSQEDSYNEQF
j_gene: TRBJ2-1; v_gene: TRBV27; CDR3aa: ASSLFLASRNEQF
j_gene: TRBJ1-5; v_gene: TRBV6-1; CDR3aa: ASSEDRASNQPQH
j_gene: TRBJ1-4; v_gene: TRBV5-4; CDR3aa: ASSLDSPNEKLF
j_gene: TRBJ2-7; v_gene: TRBV5-6; CDR3aa: ASSSGLAGGLEQY
j_gene: TRBJ2-5; v_gene: TRBV14; CDR3aa: ASSQVRAGEETQY
j_gene: TRBJ2-7; v_gene: TRBV30; CDR3aa: AWVKWDRGPEQY
j_gene: TRBJ2-3; v_gene: TRBV4-1; CDR3aa: ASSQEFPGDTQY